A selection of T cell receptor beta chains follows, all from one sample in a study of cytomegalovirus exposure and HLA in healthy donors. Clones were read by immunoSEQ multiplex PCR, and TCRdb kept only the in-frame ones, dropping some. This table holds approximately 190,000 clones, about four fifths found once. Sequencing was performed on PBMCs. The receptor set was obtained from a woman between 50 and 59 years old in good health and CMV-seropositive. The CDR3 runs from the conserved cysteine through the conserved F or W. D genes are given only for firm matches. Clone size, where shown, is once, few, many, or a class for clones that have expanded.

cdr3_nt cdr3_aa v_call d_call j_call clone_size
TGTGCCAGCAGTGGGACTAGCGGGAAAGATACGCAGTATTTT CASSGTSGKDTQYF TRBV2 TRBD2 TRBJ2-3 -
TGTGCCATCAGTGGGACTAGCGGGGGATACGAGCAGTACTTC CAISGTSGGYEQYF TRBV10-3 TRBD2 TRBJ2-7 -
TGTGCCAGCAGCTCCAGCGGGGTCTACAATGAGCAGTTCTTC CASSSSGVYNEQFF TRBV11-1 TRBD2 TRBJ2-1 once
TGTGCCAGCAGTTTAAATCTATTAGCGGGGGACCAAATACGCTTC CASSLNLLAGDQIRF TRBV28 TRBD2 TRBJ2-7 -
TGTGCCAGCAGCCCCGCGGTGGAGACCCAGTACTTC CASSPAVETQYF TRBV7-9 - TRBJ2-5 -
TGCGCCAGCAGCTCCCAGCCAGGGGGAAATGGCTACACCTTC CASSSQPGGNGYTF TRBV5-1 TRBD1 TRBJ1-2 -
TGTGCCAGCACCCGGACGGACAGTCTCTCCTACGAGCAGTACTTC CASTRTDSLSYEQYF TRBV28 - TRBJ2-7 -
TGTGCCAGCAGCTTGACGACAGGGATAGGAGGGAAGGGGAATGAGCAGTTCTTC CASSLTTGIGGKGNEQFF TRBV11-2 - TRBJ2-1 -
TGCGCCAGCAGCCCGGGAATGGGCAATGAGCAGTTCTTC CASSPGMGNEQFF TRBV5-1 - TRBJ2-1 -
TGCGCCAGCAGCCCCCCTAGGACAGAACCCTACGAGCAGTACTTC CASSPPRTEPYEQYF TRBV4-1 - TRBJ2-7 many
TGCGCCAGCAGCCAAACAGGGACAGTAAACATTCAGTACTTC CASSQTGTVNIQYF TRBV4-1 TRBD1 TRBJ2-4 -
TGCGCCAGCAGCCAAGTCTTGTCAGGGAGAAACACCATATATTTT CASSQVLSGRNTIYF TRBV4-1 - TRBJ1-3 -
TGCGCCAGCAGCCAAGGGGGACAGGGGATTCGCTACGAGCAGTACTTC CASSQGGQGIRYEQYF TRBV4-1 TRBD1 TRBJ2-7 few
TGTGCCAGCAGCCAAGAACCGGGACAGGCGTATAGCAATCAGCCCCAGCATTTT CASSQEPGQAYSNQPQHF TRBV4-2 TRBD1 TRBJ1-5 -
TGTGCCAGCACAAGGGACAGGGTCACTGAAGCTTTCTTT CASTRDRVTEAFF TRBV6-5 TRBD1 TRBJ1-1 -
TGCAGCGTTGAAAGAGGGAATGGCTACACCTTC CSVERGNGYTF TRBV29-1 - TRBJ1-2 -
TGTGCCAGCAGCATGGACAGGGTAAATGAAAAACTGTTTTTT CASSMDRVNEKLFF TRBV11-2 TRBD1 TRBJ1-4 -
TGTGCCAGCAGCGCGGGACAGTCTTATTCACCCCTCCACTTT CASSAGQSYSPLHF TRBV6-5 TRBD1 TRBJ1-6 few
TGCAGCGTTGAAGGCGGGAGGGATGTCGGCACAGATACGCAGTATTTT CSVEGGRDVGTDTQYF TRBV29-1 TRBD2 TRBJ2-3 -
TGTGCCTGGAGTTCTGACCCCGGGGATGAGCAGTTCTTC CAWSSDPGDEQFF TRBV30 - TRBJ2-1 -
TGTGCCAGCAGTCGGGCTAACTATGGCTACACCTTC CASSRANYGYTF TRBV6-5 - TRBJ1-2 -
TGTGCCAGCAGTTACTCGACACAGGACTCCTACGAGCAGTACTTC CASSYSTQDSYEQYF TRBV6-5 - TRBJ2-7 -
TGCGCCAGCAGCTTGGCCAGGACTAGCGGGGAGATCCCCGATACGCAGTATTTT CASSLARTSGEIPDTQYF TRBV5-1 TRBD2 TRBJ2-3 -
TGTGCCAGCAGAGGTGGACCGACAGCTAACTATGGCTACACCTTC CASRGGPTANYGYTF TRBV6-1 - TRBJ1-2 -
TGCAGCGGGGGACAGGGGGGCAATCAGCCCCAGCATTTT CSGGQGGNQPQHF TRBV29-1 TRBD1 TRBJ1-5 -
TGTGCCAGCAGACCTCGGACTAGCGGGGCCCAAGAGACCCAGTACTTC CASRPRTSGAQETQYF TRBV11-2 TRBD2 TRBJ2-5 -
TGTGCCAGCAGTTTCCCAGCGGGGGGGTTTGTTACAGATACGCAGTATTTT CASSFPAGGFVTDTQYF TRBV28 TRBD2 TRBJ2-3 -
TGTGCCAGCAGTTTACTAGCGGGGGGGCCTTTCGACAAAAACATTCAGTACTTC CASSLLAGGPFDKNIQYF TRBV28 TRBD2 TRBJ2-4 -
TGTGCCAGCAGCTTGGGGACAACTAGCACCTACGAGCAGTACTTC CASSLGTTSTYEQYF TRBV5-5 - TRBJ2-7 -
TGTGCCAGCAGCCCCCGATGGGCACCCACAGATACGCAGTATTTT CASSPRWAPTDTQYF TRBV7-9 - TRBJ2-3 -